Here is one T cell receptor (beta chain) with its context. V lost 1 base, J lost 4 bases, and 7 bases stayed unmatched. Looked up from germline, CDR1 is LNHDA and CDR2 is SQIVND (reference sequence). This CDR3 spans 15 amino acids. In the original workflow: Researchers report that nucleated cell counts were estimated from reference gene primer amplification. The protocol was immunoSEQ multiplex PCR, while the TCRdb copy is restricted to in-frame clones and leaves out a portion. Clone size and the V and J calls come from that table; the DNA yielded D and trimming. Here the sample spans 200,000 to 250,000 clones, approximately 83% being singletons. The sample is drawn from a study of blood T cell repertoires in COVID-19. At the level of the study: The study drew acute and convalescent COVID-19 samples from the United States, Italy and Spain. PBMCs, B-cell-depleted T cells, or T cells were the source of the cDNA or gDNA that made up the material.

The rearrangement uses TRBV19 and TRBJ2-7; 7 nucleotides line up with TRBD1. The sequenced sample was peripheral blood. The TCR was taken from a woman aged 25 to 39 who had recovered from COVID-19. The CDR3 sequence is CASSIGYRGEYEQYF. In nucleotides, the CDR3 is TGTGCCAGTAGTATAGGCTACAGGGGAGAATACGAGCAGTACTTC.